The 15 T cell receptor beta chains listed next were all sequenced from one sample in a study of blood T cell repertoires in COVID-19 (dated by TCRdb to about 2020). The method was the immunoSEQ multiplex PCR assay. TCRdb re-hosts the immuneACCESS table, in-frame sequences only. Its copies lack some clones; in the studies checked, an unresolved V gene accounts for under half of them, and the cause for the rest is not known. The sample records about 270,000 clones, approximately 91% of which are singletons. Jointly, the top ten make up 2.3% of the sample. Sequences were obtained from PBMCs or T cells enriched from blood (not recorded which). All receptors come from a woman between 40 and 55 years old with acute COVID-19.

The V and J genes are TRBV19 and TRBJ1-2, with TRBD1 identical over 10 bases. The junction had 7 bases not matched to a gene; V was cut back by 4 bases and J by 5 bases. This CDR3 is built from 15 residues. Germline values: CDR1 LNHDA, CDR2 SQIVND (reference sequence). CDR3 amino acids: CASSTGQGSAYGYTF. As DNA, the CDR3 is TGTGCCAGTAGTACGGGACAGGGGAGTGCTTATGGCTACACCTTC. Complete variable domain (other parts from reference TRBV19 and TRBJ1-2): DGGITQSPKYLFRKEGQNVTLSCEQNLNHDAMYWYRQDPGQGLRLIYYSQIVNDFQKGDIAEGYSVSREKKESFPLTVTSAQKNPTAFYLCASSTGQGSAYGYTFGSGTRLTVV.

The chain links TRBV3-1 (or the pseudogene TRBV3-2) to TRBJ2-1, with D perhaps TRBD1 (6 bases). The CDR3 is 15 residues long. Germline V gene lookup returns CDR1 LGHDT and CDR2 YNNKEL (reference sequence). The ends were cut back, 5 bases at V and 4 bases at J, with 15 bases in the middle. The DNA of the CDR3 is TGTGCCAGCAGCTTAGGACAGTACTTTTACAATGAGCAGTTCTTC. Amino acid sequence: CASSLGQYFYNEQFF.

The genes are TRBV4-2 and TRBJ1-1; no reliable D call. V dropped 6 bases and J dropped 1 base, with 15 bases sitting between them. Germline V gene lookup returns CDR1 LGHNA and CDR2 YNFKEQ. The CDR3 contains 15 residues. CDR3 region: CASRQHMSENTEAFF. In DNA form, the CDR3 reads TGTGCCAGCAGACAGCACATGTCTGAGAACACTGAAGCTTTCTTT.

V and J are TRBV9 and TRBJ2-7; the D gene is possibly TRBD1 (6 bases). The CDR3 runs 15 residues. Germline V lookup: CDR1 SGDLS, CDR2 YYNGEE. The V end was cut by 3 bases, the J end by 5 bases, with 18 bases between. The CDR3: CASSEEGDIDDEQYF. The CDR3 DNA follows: TGTGCCAGCAGCGAAGAGGGGGACATCGACGACGAGCAGTACTTC. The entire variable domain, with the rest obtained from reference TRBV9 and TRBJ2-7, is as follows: DSGVTQTPKHLITATGQRVTLRCSPRSGDLSVYWYQQSLDQGLQFLIQYYNGEERAKGNILERFSAQQFPDLHSELNLSSLELGDSALYFCASSEEGDIDDEQYFGPGTRLTVT.

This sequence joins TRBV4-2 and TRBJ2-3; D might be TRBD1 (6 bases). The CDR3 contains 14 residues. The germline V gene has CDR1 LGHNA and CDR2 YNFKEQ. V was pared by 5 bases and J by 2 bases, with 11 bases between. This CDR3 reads CASSVQGNTDTQYF. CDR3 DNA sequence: TGTGCCAGCAGCGTGCAGGGGAACACAGATACGCAGTATTTT.

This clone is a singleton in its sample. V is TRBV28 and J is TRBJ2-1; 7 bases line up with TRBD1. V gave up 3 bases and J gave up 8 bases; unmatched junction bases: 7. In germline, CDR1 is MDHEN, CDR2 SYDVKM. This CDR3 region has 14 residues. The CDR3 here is CASSFLGGKDEQFF. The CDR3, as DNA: TGTGCCAGCAGTTTTTTAGGGGGCAAGGATGAGCAGTTCTTC.

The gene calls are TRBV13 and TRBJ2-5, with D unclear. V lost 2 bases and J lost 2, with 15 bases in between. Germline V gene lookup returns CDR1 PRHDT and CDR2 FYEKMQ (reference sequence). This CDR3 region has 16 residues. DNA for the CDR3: TGTGCCAGCAGCTTAACGTTCTTGGTACAGCAAGAGACCCAGTACTTC. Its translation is CASSLTFLVQQETQYF. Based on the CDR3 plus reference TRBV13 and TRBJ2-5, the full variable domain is AAGVIQSPRHLIKEKRETATLKCYPIPRHDTVYWYQQGPGQDPQFLISFYEKMQSDKGSIPDRFSAQQFSDYHSELNMSSLELGDSALYFCASSLTFLVQQETQYFGPGTRLLVL.

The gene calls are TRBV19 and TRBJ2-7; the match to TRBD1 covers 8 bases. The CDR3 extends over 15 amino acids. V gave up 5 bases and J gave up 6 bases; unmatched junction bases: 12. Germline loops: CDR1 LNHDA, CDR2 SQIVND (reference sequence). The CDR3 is CASSFDRGPVGEQYF. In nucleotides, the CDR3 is TGTGCCAGTAGTTTCGACAGGGGCCCGGTAGGCGAGCAGTACTTC. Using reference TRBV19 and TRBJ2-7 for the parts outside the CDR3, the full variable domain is DGGITQSPKYLFRKEGQNVTLSCEQNLNHDAMYWYRQDPGQGLRLIYYSQIVNDFQKGDIAEGYSVSREKKESFPLTVTSAQKNPTAFYLCASSFDRGPVGEQYFGPGTRLTVT.

The CDR3 DNA reads as TGTGCCAGCTGTCGGGACAGGGAGTTTCTAAATGAGCAGTTCTTC. Residues: CASCRDREFLNEQFF. This chain links TRBV18 with TRBJ2-1; 9 nucleotides match TRBD1. The junction had 11 bases not matched to a gene; V was cut back by 7 bases and J by 7 bases. Germline V gene sequence: CDR1 KGHSH, CDR2 LQKENI. The CDR3 sequence is 15 residues long.

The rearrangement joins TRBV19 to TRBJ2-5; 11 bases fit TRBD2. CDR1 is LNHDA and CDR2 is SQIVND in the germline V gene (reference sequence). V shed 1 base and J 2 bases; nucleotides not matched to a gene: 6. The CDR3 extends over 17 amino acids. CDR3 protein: CASSIGTSGSRQETQYF. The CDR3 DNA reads TGTGCCAGTAGTATAGGCACTAGCGGGAGCCGGCAAGAGACCCAGTACTTC.

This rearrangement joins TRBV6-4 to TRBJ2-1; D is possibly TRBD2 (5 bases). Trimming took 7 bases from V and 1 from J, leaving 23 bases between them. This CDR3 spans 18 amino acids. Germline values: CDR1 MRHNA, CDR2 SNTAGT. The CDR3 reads CASTSDGPKPGSYNEQFF. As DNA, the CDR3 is TGTGCCAGCACGTCTGACGGTCCCAAGCCGGGGTCCTACAATGAGCAGTTCTTC.

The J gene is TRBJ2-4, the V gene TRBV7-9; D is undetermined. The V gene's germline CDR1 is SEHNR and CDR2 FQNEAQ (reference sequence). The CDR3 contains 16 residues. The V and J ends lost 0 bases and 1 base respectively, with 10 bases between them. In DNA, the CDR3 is TGTGCCAGCAGCTTAGCCGAATCTAGTGCCAAAAACATTCAGTACTTC. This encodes CASSLAESSAKNIQYF.

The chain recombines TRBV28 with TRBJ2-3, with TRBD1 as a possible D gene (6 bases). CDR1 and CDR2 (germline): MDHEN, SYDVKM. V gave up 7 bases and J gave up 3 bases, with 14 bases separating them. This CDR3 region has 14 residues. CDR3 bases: TGTGCCAGCACCTGGACAGTAGGGACAGATACGCAGTATTTT. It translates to CASTWTVGTDTQYF.

Written as DNA, the CDR3 is TGTGCTAGTGGCCGTAGACAGGGGGCTTACAATGAGCAGTTCTTC. As protein: CASGRRQGAYNEQFF. V and J are TRBV12-5 and TRBJ2-1; 10 bases are a match to TRBD1. Germline CDR1 reads LGHNT; CDR2 reads FRNRAP. The V and J ends lost 6 bases and 4 bases, in that order; junction bases with no gene match: 6. This CDR3 spans 15 amino acids.

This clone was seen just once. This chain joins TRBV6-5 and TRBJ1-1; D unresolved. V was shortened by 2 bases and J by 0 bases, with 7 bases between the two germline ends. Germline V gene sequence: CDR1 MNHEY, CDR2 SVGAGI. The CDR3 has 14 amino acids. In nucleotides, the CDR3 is TGTGCCAGCAGTTACAGACAAATGAACACTGAAGCTTTCTTT. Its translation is CASSYRQMNTEAFF.